The 17 T cell receptor beta chains below come from one sample, sequenced in a study of cytomegalovirus exposure and HLA in healthy donors. The repertoire was sequenced with immunoSEQ multiplex PCR; TCRdb's copy has only in-frame clones and lacks some. The table has about 110,000 clones, approximately 89% seen once. Sequencing input: PBMCs. Source of these receptors: a woman between 18 and 30 years old in good health and CMV-seronegative.

This clone rates as medium-sized (0.01 to 0.1%). The rearrangement joins TRBV6-5 to TRBJ1-6, with 7 bases that match TRBD1. Germline-derived CDR1 and CDR2 are MNHEY and SVGAGI. This CDR3 has 14 amino acids. The trim removed 7 bases at V and 7 bases at J, leaving 7 bases unmatched. In DNA, the CDR3 is TGTGCCAGCAAACGACAGGGCCTAAATTCACCCCTCCACTTT. Residues: CASKRQGLNSPLHF.

The V and J genes are TRBV15 and TRBJ2-1; D may be TRBD1 (6 bases). This CDR3 is built from 14 residues. V was trimmed by 2 bases and J by 8 bases, leaving 13 bases between them. CDR1 and CDR2 (germline): LNHNV, YYDKDF (reference sequence). The CDR3 DNA follows: TGTGCCACCAGCAGACAGGGGATCGGGCATGAGCAGTTCTTC. It is translated as CATSRQGIGHEQFF.

On this clone itself: Sequence at one end of the junction differs from germline and may be a read error. The CDR3: CASKGGSDEQFF. Here the CDR3 DNA reads TGTGCTAGCAAAGGCGGGAGCGATGAGCAGTTCTTC. The rearrangement links TRBV7-7 to TRBJ2-1, with TRBD2 matching 7 bases. This CDR3 has 12 amino acids. Per the germline V gene, CDR1 is SSHAT and CDR2 is FNYEAQ (reference sequence).

The V and J genes are TRBV28 and TRBJ2-1; the match to TRBD2 covers 10 bases. This CDR3 has 14 residues. Germline trimming cut 3 bases from V and 12 bases from J; bases unmatched to any gene: 8. CDR1 is MDHEN and CDR2 is SYDVKM in the germline V gene. The CDR3 protein is CASSFGLAGVWQFF. For the CDR3, the DNA is TGTGCCAGCAGTTTTGGGCTAGCGGGAGTATGGCAGTTCTTC.

The chain couples TRBV19 to TRBJ2-1, with D tentatively TRBD1 (7 bases). Trimming removed 2 bases at V and 5 bases at J, with 13 bases between. Germline V gene data show CDR1 as LNHDA and CDR2 as SQIVND (reference sequence). This CDR3 has 15 amino acids. The CDR3 sequence is CASSIKEGANNEQFF. CDR3 nucleotide sequence: TGTGCCAGTAGTATAAAGGAGGGGGCGAACAATGAGCAGTTCTTC.

The V and J genes are TRBV9 and TRBJ2-3; 9 bases are a match to TRBD2. The CDR3 length is 16 residues. With V trimmed by 3 bases and J by 2 bases, 7 bases remained unmatched. Germline CDR1 and CDR2: SGDLS and YYNGEE. Written as DNA, the CDR3 is TGTGCCAGCAGCGCCGGGACTAGCTATTTCACAGATACGCAGTATTTT. It specifies CASSAGTSYFTDTQYF.

The sample holds one count of this clone. The chain employs TRBV4-3 and TRBJ1-4, with unresolved D. The CDR3 has 17 residues. Trimming removed 1 base at V and 7 bases at J, with 19 bases between. Germline V gives CDR1 LGHNA, CDR2 YSLEER. The CDR3 nucleotides are TGCGCCAGCAGCCAAGCTTCAAGGTCGGGAATAGGTGAAAAACTGTTTTTT. Translating it yields CASSQASRSGIGEKLFF.

The chain joins TRBV29-1 to TRBJ1-2; 8 positions agree with TRBD1. CDR3 length equals 16 residues. Germline CDR1 is SQVTM and CDR2 is ANQGSEA. V was pared by 2 bases and J by 8 bases, with 16 bases of the junction left unmatched. The CDR3 DNA reads as TGCAGCGTTGAAACCACAGGGGGTGAAGGGAACTTGGGCTACACCTTC. Residues: CSVETTGGEGNLGYTF.

This clone was seen once. The chain uses TRBV7-2 and TRBJ2-7, with D possibly TRBD1 on 6 matching bases. Germline CDR1 SGHTA, CDR2 FQGNSA. V gave up 5 bases and J gave up 5 bases, with 19 bases separating them. The CDR3 extends over 15 amino acids. The CDR3 here is CASSPRQVLGNEQYF. In nucleotides, the CDR3 is TGTGCCAGCAGCCCTAGACAGGTCTTGGGGAACGAGCAGTACTTC. Supplemented by reference TRBV7-2 and TRBJ2-7, the full variable domain reads GAGVSQSPSNKVTEKGKDVELRCDPISGHTALYWYRQSLGQGLEFLIYFQGNSAPDKSGLPSDRFSAERTGGSVSTLTIQRTQQEDSAVYLCASSPRQVLGNEQYFGPGTRLTVT.

The V and J genes are TRBV27 and TRBJ2-3; no clear D. The CDR3 runs 15 residues. Per the germline V gene, CDR1 is MNHEY and CDR2 is SMNVEV (reference sequence). Trimming took off 0 bases at V and 0 bases at J, with 7 bases between the two ends. CDR3 sequence reads: CASSLSGSSTDTQYF. CDR3 DNA sequence: TGTGCCAGCAGTTTATCTGGCTCAAGCACAGATACGCAGTATTTT.

J is TRBJ2-3 and V is TRBV2; weak D call: TRBD2 (5 bases). The CDR3 covers 15 residues. The germline gives CDR1 SNHLY, CDR2 FYNNEI. Trimming removed 6 bases from V and 5 bases from J, with 18 bases in between. The CDR3 DNA is TGTGCCAGCAGAACTAGGTCGACTGTAGGAGATACGCAGTATTTT. Translating gives CASRTRSTVGDTQYF.

The rearrangement uses TRBV30 and TRBJ1-1, with D perhaps TRBD1 (5 bases). Germline CDR1 is GTSNPN and CDR2 is SVGIG (reference sequence). V was shortened by 5 bases and J by 11 bases, with 18 bases between the two germline ends. The length of the CDR3 is 12 residues. CDR3 loop: CAWGGGGERAFF. The CDR3 DNA follows: TGTGCCTGGGGGGGTGGAGGGGAAAGGGCTTTCTTT.

The chain couples TRBV19 to TRBJ1-2; 10 nucleotides match TRBD1. Germline-derived CDR1 and CDR2 are LNHDA and SQIVND (reference sequence). The length of the CDR3 is 14 residues. With V trimmed by 6 bases and J by 7 bases, 8 bases remained unmatched. The CDR3 spells CASRKRDRGFGYTF. As DNA, the CDR3 is TGTGCCAGTAGGAAAAGGGACAGGGGTTTTGGCTACACCTTC.

This chain joins TRBV7-8 and TRBJ2-3; weak D call: TRBD1 (5 bases). Germline CDR1 is SGHVS and CDR2 is FQNEAQ. V was shortened by 5 bases and J by 0 bases, with 9 bases between the two germline ends. CDR3 size: 14 residues. CDR3 protein: CASSRQTSTDTQYF. The CDR3 DNA reads as TGTGCCAGCAGCAGACAGACTAGCACAGATACGCAGTATTTT.

This chain joins TRBV30 and TRBJ1-6; TRBD1 matches at 10 bases. V lost 3 bases to trimming and J lost 8 bases; unmatched junction nucleotides: 7. This CDR3 is built from 15 residues. Germline V gives CDR1 GTSNPN, CDR2 SVGIG (reference sequence). The CDR3 protein is CAWSPGQGMDSPLHF. DNA of the CDR3: TGTGCCTGGAGCCCGGGACAGGGGATGGATTCACCCCTCCACTTT.

CDR3 DNA sequence: TGTGCCAGCAGCTTCAGGAAGGGAGATGAAAAACTGTTTTTT. Translated: CASSFRKGDEKLFF. The V gene is TRBV5-4, the J gene TRBJ1-4, with D uncertain. Deletions cut 2 bases from V and 6 bases from J, with 11 bases between. This CDR3 has 14 amino acids. Germline CDR1 is SGHNT and CDR2 is YYREEE (reference sequence).

This clone was recorded only once. This rearrangement joins TRBV10-1 to TRBJ1-1, with TRBD1 matching over 8 bases. The CDR3 sequence is 16 residues long. Looked up from germline, CDR1 is WNHNN and CDR2 is SYGVQD (reference sequence). Trimming at V came to 7 bases and at J to 3 bases, leaving 13 bases not matched to a gene. The CDR3 is CASNPGQGAADTEAFF. The DNA of the CDR3 is TGCGCCAGCAACCCCGGGCAGGGGGCGGCGGACACTGAAGCTTTCTTT.